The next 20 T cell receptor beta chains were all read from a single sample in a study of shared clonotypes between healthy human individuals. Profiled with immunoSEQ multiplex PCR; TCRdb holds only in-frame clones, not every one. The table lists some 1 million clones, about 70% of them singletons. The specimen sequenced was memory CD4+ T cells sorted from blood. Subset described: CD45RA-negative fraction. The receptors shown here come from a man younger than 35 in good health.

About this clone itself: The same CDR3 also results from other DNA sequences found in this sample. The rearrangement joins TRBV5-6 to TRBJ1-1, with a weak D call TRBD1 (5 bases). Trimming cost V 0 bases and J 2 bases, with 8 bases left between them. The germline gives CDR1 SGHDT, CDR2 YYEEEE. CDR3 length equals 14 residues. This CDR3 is CASSLGGRNTEAFF. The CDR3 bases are TGTGCCAGCAGCTTGGGGGGCAGAAACACTGAAGCTTTCTTT.

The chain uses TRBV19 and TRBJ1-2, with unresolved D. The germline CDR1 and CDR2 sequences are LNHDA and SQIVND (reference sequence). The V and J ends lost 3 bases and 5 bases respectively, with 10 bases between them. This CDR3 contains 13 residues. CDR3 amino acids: CASSIGLEYGYTF. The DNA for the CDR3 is TGTGCCAGTAGTATTGGACTAGAGTATGGCTACACCTTC.

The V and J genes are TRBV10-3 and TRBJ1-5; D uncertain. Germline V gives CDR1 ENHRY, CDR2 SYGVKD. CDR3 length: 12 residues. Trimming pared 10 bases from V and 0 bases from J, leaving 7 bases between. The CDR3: CASRSSNQPQHF. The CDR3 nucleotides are TGTGCCAGTCGCAGTAGCAATCAGCCCCAGCATTTT.

CDR3 sequence (DNA): TGTGCCAGCAGCTTGGTGGTGACAGCATGGTCTGGGGCCAACGTCCTGACTTTC. Residues: CASSLVVTAWSGANVLTF. The chain employs TRBV7-9 and TRBJ2-6, with a possible D match to TRBD1 (5 bases). Per the germline V gene, CDR1 is SEHNR and CDR2 is FQNEAQ (reference sequence). The CDR3 consists of 18 residues. The V and J ends lost 3 bases and 1 base respectively, with 16 bases between them.

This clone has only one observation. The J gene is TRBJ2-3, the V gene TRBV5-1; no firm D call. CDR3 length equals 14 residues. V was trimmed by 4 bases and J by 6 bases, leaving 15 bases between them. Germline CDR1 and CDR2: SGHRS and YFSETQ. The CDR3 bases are TGCGCCAGCAGCCCTCCTAACTCCTGGGATACGCAGTATTTT. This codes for CASSPPNSWDTQYF.

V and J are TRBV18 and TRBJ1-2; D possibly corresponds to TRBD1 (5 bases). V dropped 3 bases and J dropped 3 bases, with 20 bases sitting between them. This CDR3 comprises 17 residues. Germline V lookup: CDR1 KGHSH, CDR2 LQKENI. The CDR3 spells CASSPEVVPRGDYGYTF. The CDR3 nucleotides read TGTGCCAGCTCACCCGAAGTGGTCCCCCGAGGGGACTATGGCTACACCTTC.

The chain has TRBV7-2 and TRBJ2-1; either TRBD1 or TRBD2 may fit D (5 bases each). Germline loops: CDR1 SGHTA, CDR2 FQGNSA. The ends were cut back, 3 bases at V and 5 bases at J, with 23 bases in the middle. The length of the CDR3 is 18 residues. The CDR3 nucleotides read TGTGCCAGCAGCTTCCAAATACCGGGACCTTTGAGGGACAATGAGCAGTTCTTC. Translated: CASSFQIPGPLRDNEQFF.

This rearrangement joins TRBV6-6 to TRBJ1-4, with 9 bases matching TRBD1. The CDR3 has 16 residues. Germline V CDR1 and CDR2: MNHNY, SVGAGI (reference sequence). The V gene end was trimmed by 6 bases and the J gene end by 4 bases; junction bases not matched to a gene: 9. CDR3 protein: CASRDTGGVGNEKLFF. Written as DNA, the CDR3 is TGTGCCAGCAGAGATACAGGGGGCGTTGGTAATGAAAAACTGTTTTTT.

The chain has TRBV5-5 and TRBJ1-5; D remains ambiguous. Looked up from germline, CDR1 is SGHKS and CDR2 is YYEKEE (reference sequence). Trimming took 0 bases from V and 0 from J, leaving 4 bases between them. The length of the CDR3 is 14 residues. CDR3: CASSLGHSNQPQHF. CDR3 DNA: TGTGCCAGCAGCTTGGGACATAGCAATCAGCCCCAGCATTTT.

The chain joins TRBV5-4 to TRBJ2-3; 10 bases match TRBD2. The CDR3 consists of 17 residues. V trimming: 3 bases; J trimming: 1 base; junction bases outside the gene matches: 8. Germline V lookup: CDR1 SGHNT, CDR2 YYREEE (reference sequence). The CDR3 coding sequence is TGTGCCAGCAGCTCCTATAGCGGGGGGCCGGGCACAGATACGCAGTATTTT. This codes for CASSSYSGGPGTDTQYF.

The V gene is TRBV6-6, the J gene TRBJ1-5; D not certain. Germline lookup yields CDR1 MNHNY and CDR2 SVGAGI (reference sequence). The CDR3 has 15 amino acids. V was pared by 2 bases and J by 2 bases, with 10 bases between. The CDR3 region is CASSYGVAGNQPQHF. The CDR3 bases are TGTGCCAGCAGTTACGGGGTCGCAGGCAATCAGCCCCAGCATTTT.

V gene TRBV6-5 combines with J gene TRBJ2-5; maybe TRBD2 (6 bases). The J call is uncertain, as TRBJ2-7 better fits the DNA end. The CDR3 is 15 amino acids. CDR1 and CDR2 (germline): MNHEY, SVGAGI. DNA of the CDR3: TGTGCCAGCAGGCCCCCGGAGGGTACGGCCTACGAGCAGTACTTC. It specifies CASRPPEGTAYEQYF.

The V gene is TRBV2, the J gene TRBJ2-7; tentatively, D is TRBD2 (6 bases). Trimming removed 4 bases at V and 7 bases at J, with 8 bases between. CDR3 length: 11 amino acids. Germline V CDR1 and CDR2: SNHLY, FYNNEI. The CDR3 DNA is TGTGCCAGCAGTGGGGCGGGAGAGCAGTACTTC. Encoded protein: CASSGAGEQYF.

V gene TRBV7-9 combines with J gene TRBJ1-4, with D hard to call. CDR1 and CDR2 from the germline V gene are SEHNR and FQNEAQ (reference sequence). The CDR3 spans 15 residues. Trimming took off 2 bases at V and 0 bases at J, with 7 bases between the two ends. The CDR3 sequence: CASSLLGSTNEKLFF. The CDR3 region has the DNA TGTGCCAGCAGCTTACTAGGCTCAACTAATGAAAAACTGTTTTTT.

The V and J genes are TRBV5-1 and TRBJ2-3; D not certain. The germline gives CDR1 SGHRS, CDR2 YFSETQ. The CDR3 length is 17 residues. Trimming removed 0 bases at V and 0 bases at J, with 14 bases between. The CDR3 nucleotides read TGCGCCAGCAGCTTGGTTAGCAACTTCTTTAGCACAGATACGCAGTATTTT. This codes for CASSLVSNFFSTDTQYF.

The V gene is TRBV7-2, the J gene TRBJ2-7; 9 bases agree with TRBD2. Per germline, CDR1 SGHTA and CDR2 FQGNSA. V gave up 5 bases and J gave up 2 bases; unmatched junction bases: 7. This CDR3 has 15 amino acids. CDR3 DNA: TGTGCCAGCAGCGCGCTAGCGGGAAGAACCTACGAGCAGTACTTC. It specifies CASSALAGRTYEQYF.

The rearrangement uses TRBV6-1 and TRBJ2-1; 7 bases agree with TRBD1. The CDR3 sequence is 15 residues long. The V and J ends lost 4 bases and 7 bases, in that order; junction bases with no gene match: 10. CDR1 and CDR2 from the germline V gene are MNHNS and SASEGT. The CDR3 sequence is CASSGGKTGQNEQFF. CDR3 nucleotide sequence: TGTGCCAGCAGTGGGGGGAAGACAGGGCAAAATGAGCAGTTCTTC.

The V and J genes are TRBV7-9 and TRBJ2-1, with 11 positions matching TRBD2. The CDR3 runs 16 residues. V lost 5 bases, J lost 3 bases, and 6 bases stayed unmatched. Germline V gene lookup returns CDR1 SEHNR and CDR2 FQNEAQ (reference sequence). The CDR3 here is CASSPPGTSGYNEQFF. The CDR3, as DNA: TGTGCCAGCAGCCCCCCCGGGACTAGCGGCTACAATGAGCAGTTCTTC.

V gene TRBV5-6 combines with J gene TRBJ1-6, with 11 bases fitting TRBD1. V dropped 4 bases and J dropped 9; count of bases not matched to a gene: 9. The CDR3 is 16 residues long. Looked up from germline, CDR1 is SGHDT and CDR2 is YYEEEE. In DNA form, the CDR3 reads TGTGCCAGCAGCGTGAGGGACAGGGGGGTTAGTTCACCCCTCCACTTT. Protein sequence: CASSVRDRGVSSPLHF.

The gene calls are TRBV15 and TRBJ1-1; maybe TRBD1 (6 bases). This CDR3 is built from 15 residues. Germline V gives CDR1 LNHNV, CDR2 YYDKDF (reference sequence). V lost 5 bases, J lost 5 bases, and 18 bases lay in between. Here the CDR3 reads CATSGPNGGVTEAFF. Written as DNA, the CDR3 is TGTGCCACCAGCGGCCCTAACGGGGGCGTAACTGAAGCTTTCTTT.